These 3 T cell receptor beta chains were all obtained from the same sample, sequenced in a study of CD8 T cells in ankylosing spondylitis. TCRdb re-called the 5' RACE reads through MiXCR, storing one row per CDR3 protein. The sample yields about 130,000 distinct CDR3 sequences, approximately 10% seen once. Material for sequencing was blood, either unsorted or a sorted T cell fraction (not recorded which). The source of these receptors is a male donor with ankylosing spondylitis or in good health (not recorded which).

This clonotype was recorded many times. The chain is built from TRBV5-1 and TRBJ2-7, with 7 nucleotides matching TRBD1. The CDR3 is made up of 14 amino acids. V lost 4 bases, J lost 3 bases, and 7 bases stayed unmatched. Germline-derived CDR1 and CDR2 are SGHRS and YFSETQ. The CDR3 is CASSVRQGGYEQYF. CDR3 nucleotides: TGCGCCAGCAGCGTCCGACAGGGTGGCTACGAGCAGTACTTC.

This clonotype was picked up many times. This chain joins TRBV5-1 and TRBJ1-1, with 7 positions matching TRBD1. The CDR3 is 14 amino acids. The junction had 3 bases not matched to a gene; V was cut back by 3 bases and J by 1 base. Germline CDR1 reads SGHRS; CDR2 reads YFSETQ. CDR3: CASSYGTENTEAFF. CDR3 DNA: TGCGCCAGCAGCTACGGGACAGAGAACACTGAAGCTTTCTTT. The whole variable domain, remainder taken from reference TRBV5-1 and TRBJ1-1, is KAGVTQTPRYLIKTRGQQVTLSCSPISGHRSVSWYQQTPGQGLQFLFEYFSETQRNKGNFPGRFSGRQFSNSRSEMNVSTLELGDSALYLCASSYGTENTEAFFGQGTRLTVV.

Ten or more counts support this clonotype. CDR3 in DNA: TGTGCCAGCTCACCAGACACCCATACGCAGTATTTT. Translation: CASSPDTHTQYF. This chain joins TRBV18 and TRBJ2-3; D is ambiguous. The CDR3 has 12 amino acids. CDR1 is KGHSH and CDR2 is LQKENI in the germline V gene. V was cut by 2 bases and J by 7 bases, with 7 bases left in between.